Ten or more counts support the clone carrying this TCR beta chain. Its antigen remains unknown. This CDR3 has 16 amino acids. Germline trimming cut 4 bases from V and 4 bases from J; bases unmatched to any gene: 7. The germline V gene encodes CDR1 DFQATT and CDR2 SNEGSKA (reference sequence). This sample is drawn from a study of Graves' ophthalmopathy and Graves' hyperthyroidism. Study observations and caveats: Appearing in blood as well were most expanded thyroid clonotypes above 0.001 frequency.

RNA transcripts served as template for amplifying TCR beta CDR3 sequences. RT-PCR was first run with HTBI primers, then multiplex PCR in a second round. TCRdb independently ran MiXCR on the multiplex PCR reads; one entry per CDR3 protein. The sample includes around 400,000 distinct CDR3 sequences, roughly 18% of them seen just once. The chain employs TRBV20-1 and TRBJ2-5; 15 positions match TRBD2. Sample: peripheral blood. The TCR comes from a woman aged 18-29 years with Graves' ophthalmopathy. The CDR3 nucleotides read TGCAGTGCTACTGACGGACTAGCGGGAGGGCTAGAGACCCAGTACTTC. Translating gives CSATDGLAGGLETQYF.